The T cell receptor beta chain described here comes from a study of blood T cell repertoires in COVID-19 (dated by TCRdb to between 2020 and 2021). Regarding the study in general: Samples covering the acute and convalescent phases of COVID-19 were provided by collaborators in the United States, Italy and Spain. The repertoires were released in a freely available public database intended as a resource for research on the immune response to SARS-CoV-2. The prospective study material was composed of cDNA or gDNA derived from T cells, B-cell-depleted T cells, or PBMCs. Where HLA class I and class II types were available, the types were taken from metadata supplied by the sample provider, not from assay-based typing. Nearly every sample came with metadata listing a de-identified subject ID, COVID-19 status, age in years and sex. The dataset comprised deeply sampled blood TCRbeta repertoires from subjects exposed to, actively infected with, or recovered from COVID-19. Samples were obtained from the ongoing ImmuneRACE study (first 160 participants) and from over 1,000 subjects provided by 6 global collaborators.

This clone showed up just once. No cognate antigen has been identified for it. Base qualities are missing; no much larger clone stands one base away. V and J lose 1 base and 6 bases, and a span of 7 bases separates them. From the cysteine through the phenylalanine, the CDR3 covers 13 amino acids. Only CDR3 DNA remains: 39 bases, in frame from the first base. Via the germline V gene, CDR1 is MDHEN and CDR2 SYDVKM. One collaborating source in Seattle enrolled patients during active infection and followed them longitudinally through the course of disease. Whole blood was collected in K2EDTA tubes by collaborating institutions according to the institutions' own protocols. For TCRbeta analysis, collaborators shipped samples in one of three forms: frozen whole blood, isolated PBMCs, or DNA extracted from either of those sample types. The immunoSEQ Assay, a bias-controlled multiplex PCR, was used to amplify TCRbeta CDR3 regions from genomic DNA. As for the authors' bioinformatics: The number of nucleated cells in each sample was estimated by amplification of reference gene primers within the assay. To quantify the absolute abundance of each unique TCRbeta CDR3 rearrangement, sequence reads were collapsed and filtered. For each sample, productive Simpson clonality was calculated as the square root of Simpson's diversity index across productive rearrangements. Held by TCRdb, this immuneACCESS table contains in-frame sequences only and omits some clones. Under half of the omission traces to an unresolved V gene where checked; the cause of the rest is unknown. The V and J calls and clone size were taken over from that table, and D and trimming were inferred from the DNA. This sample is represented by fewer than 200,000 clones; 82% of them were singletons. The top ten clones comprise approximately 7.8% of the sample.

Beyond this particular receptor, the publication reports: Clinical and demographic metadata were provided uncurated, with the amount varying by source and participant.

This receptor was identified in a woman in her sixties or seventies with COVID-19, enrolled during active disease. The sequencing input was peripheral blood. The chain is made from TRBV28 and TRBJ2-4; the D gene is perhaps TRBD2, on 5 matching bases. CDR3 loop: CASSLSRGNIQYF. The DNA sequence is as follows: TGTGCCAGCAGTTTATCACGGGGAAACATTCAGTACTTC.